A selection of T cell receptor beta chains follows, all from one sample in a study of T cells in Graves' hyperthyroidism and ophthalmopathy. Each CDR3 protein is one row after TCRdb ran MiXCR on the multiplex PCR reads. The sample consists of fewer than 450,000 distinct CDR3 sequences, about a sixth of them appearing once. Sample: blood. These receptors were obtained from a young woman with Graves' hyperthyroidism that later progressed to Graves' ophthalmopathy. Each CDR3 is given with its conserved first and last residue. D genes are given only for firm matches. The size entry is marked missing in some rows and otherwise reads once, few, many or a size class.

TRBV20-1	TRBD2	TRBJ2-3	14	few	TGCAGTGCTAGGGAAGCAACACTAGCGGCGGCGCAGTATTTT	CSAREATLAAAQYF
TRBV12-3/TRBV12-4	.	TRBJ2-7	14	many	TGTGCCAGCAGTTTAGATCCTTGGGCAGACGAGCAGTACTTC	CASSLDPWADEQYF
TRBV29-1	.	TRBJ1-4	13	many	TGCAGCGCCAGGATGTCAACTAATGAAAAACTGTTTTTT	CSARMSTNEKLFF
TRBV12-3/TRBV12-4	.	TRBJ2-1	15	many	TGTGCCAGCAGTTCATATCCCCGGTACTTGAATGAGCAGTTCTTC	CASSSYPRYLNEQFF
TRBV2	.	TRBJ2-6	18	many	TGTGCCAGCAAAAGTTCGAAAGGCATATACTCTGGGGCCAACGTCCTGACTTTC	CASKSSKGIYSGANVLTF
TRBV4-2	.	TRBJ2-3	15	.	TGTGCCAGCAGCCAGGCGGCCGCCTACACAGATACGCAGTATTTT	CASSQAAAYTDTQYF
TRBV27	.	TRBJ1-5	15	.	TGTGCCAGCAGGACTTTAGGGGGTTGGAATCAGCCCCAGCATTTT	CASRTLGGWNQPQHF
TRBV6-1	.	TRBJ1-5	15	few	TGTGCCAGCAACCCGACAGCAGATAGCAATCAGCCCCAGCATTTT	CASNPTADSNQPQHF
TRBV10-3	TRBD1	TRBJ1-2	15	.	TGTGCCATCAGTGGTAAACAGGGGTCATCGGGTGGCTACACCTTC	CAISGKQGSSGGYTF
TRBV6-2/TRBV6-3	TRBD2	TRBJ2-2	17	.	TGTGCCAGCAGTTCGATTACTAGCGGGAGGGCCACCGGGGAGCTGTTTTTT	CASSSITSGRATGELFF
TRBV19	TRBD2	TRBJ2-2	17	.	TGTGCCAGTAGCGCAACCAGGACTAGCGGGGCCACCGGGGAGCTGTTTTTT	CASSATRTSGATGELFF
TRBV18	.	TRBJ1-3	15	many	TGTGCCAGCTCACCGGGACTGTCCTCTGGAAACACCATATATTTT	CASSPGLSSGNTIYF
TRBV28	.	TRBJ2-2	15	many	TGTGCCAGCAGTTCCCGGGACACCAACACCGGGGAGCTGTTTTTT	CASSSRDTNTGELFF
TRBV6-1	TRBD1	TRBJ2-7	15	few	TGTGCCAGCAGTACCCCCGGGACAGGGTGGTACGAGCAGTACTTC	CASSTPGTGWYEQYF
TRBV12-3/TRBV12-4	TRBD2	TRBJ2-5	19	.	TGTGCCAGCAGTTTAGCGTCTCTACTTAGCGGGAGGGTACAAGGGACCCAGTACTTC	CASSLASLLSGRVQGTQYF
TRBV5-1	.	TRBJ1-1	15	few	TGCGCCAGCAGCTTGTCCTGGAACTCGAACACTGAAGCTTTCTTT	CASSLSWNSNTEAFF
TRBV2	.	TRBJ1-5	13	many	TGTGCCAGCAGAACAGGGTGGGATCAGCCCCAGCATTTT	CASRTGWDQPQHF
TRBV20-1	TRBD1	TRBJ1-5	13	few	TGCAGTGCTGGGGACAGTTTAGATCAGCCCCAGCATTTT	CSAGDSLDQPQHF
TRBV2	TRBD2	TRBJ2-2	16	many	TGTGCCAGCGTCCCGACTAGCTTTTCGTACACCGGGGAGCTGTTTTTT	CASVPTSFSYTGELFF
TRBV10-3	TRBD1	TRBJ2-5	16	.	TGTGCCGCCGCCCCGGACAGGGGGCAAGGGCAAGAGACCCAGTACTTC	CAAAPDRGQGQETQYF
TRBV20-1	TRBD2	TRBJ2-5	17	many	TGCAGTGCTAGAGATTCGGCTAGCGGGGGGTACCAAGAGACCCAGTACTTC	CSARDSASGGYQETQYF
TRBV29-1	TRBD1	TRBJ1-3	14	few	TGCAGCGCCTCGACAGGGGGAGCTGGAAACACCATATATTTT	CSASTGGAGNTIYF
TRBV3-1	.	TRBJ1-3	18	many	TGTGCCAGCAGCCAAGTATCGTCCTTCCAGCTCTCTGGAAACACCATATATTTT	CASSQVSSFQLSGNTIYF
TRBV19	TRBD1	TRBJ2-1	16	.	TGTGCCAGTAGTACCCAAGACAGGGCCCCCTACAATGAGCAGTTCTTC	CASSTQDRAPYNEQFF
TRBV24-1	.	TRBJ2-1	16	.	TGTGCCACCAGTGATCTCGGGCCTCTGAGGATCAATGAGCAGTTCTTC	CATSDLGPLRINEQFF
TRBV12-3/TRBV12-4	TRBD1	TRBJ2-5	14	many	TGTGCCAGCAGTTCGACAGGGCGCCAAGAGACCCAGTACTTC	CASSSTGRQETQYF
TRBV9	.	TRBJ1-1	12	few	TGTGCCAGCAGCGTCGCGGACACTGAAGCTTTCTTT	CASSVADTEAFF
TRBV7-8	.	TRBJ2-1	15	.	TGTGCCAGCAGCTTGATTAGCGGCCCCGGCGATGAGCAGTTCTTC	CASSLISGPGDEQFF
TRBV9	TRBD2	TRBJ2-5	14	.	TGTGCCAGCGGAGCGGGAGCCGTCCAAGAGACCCAGTACTTC	CASGAGAVQETQYF
TRBV6-1	TRBD2	TRBJ2-1	17	many	TGTGCCAGCAGGTCGGTCCCGATAGCGGGGGGCAGGCATGAGCAGTTCTTC	CASRSVPIAGGRHEQFF
TRBV27	TRBD2	TRBJ2-7	15	many	TGTGCCAGCAGACGCGCGGTTAGCGGGGGCTACGAGCAGTACTTC	CASRRAVSGGYEQYF
TRBV9	.	TRBJ2-1	15	many	TGTGCCAGCAGCGTAACCGTACATCCCTACAATGAGCAGTTCTTC	CASSVTVHPYNEQFF
TRBV25-1	TRBD2	TRBJ2-5	16	many	TGTGCCAGCAGTGAAAGGGGAGCGGGAGGGCAGGAGACCCAGTACTTC	CASSERGAGGQETQYF
TRBV28	.	TRBJ1-2	14	many	TGTGCCAGCAGTTTATTCGGACTGGGTGGAGGCTACACCTTC	CASSLFGLGGGYTF
TRBV30	.	TRBJ2-2	16	.	TGTGCCTGGAGTGTTTATCTAGCTGGGAACACCGGGGAGCTGTTTTTT	CAWSVYLAGNTGELFF